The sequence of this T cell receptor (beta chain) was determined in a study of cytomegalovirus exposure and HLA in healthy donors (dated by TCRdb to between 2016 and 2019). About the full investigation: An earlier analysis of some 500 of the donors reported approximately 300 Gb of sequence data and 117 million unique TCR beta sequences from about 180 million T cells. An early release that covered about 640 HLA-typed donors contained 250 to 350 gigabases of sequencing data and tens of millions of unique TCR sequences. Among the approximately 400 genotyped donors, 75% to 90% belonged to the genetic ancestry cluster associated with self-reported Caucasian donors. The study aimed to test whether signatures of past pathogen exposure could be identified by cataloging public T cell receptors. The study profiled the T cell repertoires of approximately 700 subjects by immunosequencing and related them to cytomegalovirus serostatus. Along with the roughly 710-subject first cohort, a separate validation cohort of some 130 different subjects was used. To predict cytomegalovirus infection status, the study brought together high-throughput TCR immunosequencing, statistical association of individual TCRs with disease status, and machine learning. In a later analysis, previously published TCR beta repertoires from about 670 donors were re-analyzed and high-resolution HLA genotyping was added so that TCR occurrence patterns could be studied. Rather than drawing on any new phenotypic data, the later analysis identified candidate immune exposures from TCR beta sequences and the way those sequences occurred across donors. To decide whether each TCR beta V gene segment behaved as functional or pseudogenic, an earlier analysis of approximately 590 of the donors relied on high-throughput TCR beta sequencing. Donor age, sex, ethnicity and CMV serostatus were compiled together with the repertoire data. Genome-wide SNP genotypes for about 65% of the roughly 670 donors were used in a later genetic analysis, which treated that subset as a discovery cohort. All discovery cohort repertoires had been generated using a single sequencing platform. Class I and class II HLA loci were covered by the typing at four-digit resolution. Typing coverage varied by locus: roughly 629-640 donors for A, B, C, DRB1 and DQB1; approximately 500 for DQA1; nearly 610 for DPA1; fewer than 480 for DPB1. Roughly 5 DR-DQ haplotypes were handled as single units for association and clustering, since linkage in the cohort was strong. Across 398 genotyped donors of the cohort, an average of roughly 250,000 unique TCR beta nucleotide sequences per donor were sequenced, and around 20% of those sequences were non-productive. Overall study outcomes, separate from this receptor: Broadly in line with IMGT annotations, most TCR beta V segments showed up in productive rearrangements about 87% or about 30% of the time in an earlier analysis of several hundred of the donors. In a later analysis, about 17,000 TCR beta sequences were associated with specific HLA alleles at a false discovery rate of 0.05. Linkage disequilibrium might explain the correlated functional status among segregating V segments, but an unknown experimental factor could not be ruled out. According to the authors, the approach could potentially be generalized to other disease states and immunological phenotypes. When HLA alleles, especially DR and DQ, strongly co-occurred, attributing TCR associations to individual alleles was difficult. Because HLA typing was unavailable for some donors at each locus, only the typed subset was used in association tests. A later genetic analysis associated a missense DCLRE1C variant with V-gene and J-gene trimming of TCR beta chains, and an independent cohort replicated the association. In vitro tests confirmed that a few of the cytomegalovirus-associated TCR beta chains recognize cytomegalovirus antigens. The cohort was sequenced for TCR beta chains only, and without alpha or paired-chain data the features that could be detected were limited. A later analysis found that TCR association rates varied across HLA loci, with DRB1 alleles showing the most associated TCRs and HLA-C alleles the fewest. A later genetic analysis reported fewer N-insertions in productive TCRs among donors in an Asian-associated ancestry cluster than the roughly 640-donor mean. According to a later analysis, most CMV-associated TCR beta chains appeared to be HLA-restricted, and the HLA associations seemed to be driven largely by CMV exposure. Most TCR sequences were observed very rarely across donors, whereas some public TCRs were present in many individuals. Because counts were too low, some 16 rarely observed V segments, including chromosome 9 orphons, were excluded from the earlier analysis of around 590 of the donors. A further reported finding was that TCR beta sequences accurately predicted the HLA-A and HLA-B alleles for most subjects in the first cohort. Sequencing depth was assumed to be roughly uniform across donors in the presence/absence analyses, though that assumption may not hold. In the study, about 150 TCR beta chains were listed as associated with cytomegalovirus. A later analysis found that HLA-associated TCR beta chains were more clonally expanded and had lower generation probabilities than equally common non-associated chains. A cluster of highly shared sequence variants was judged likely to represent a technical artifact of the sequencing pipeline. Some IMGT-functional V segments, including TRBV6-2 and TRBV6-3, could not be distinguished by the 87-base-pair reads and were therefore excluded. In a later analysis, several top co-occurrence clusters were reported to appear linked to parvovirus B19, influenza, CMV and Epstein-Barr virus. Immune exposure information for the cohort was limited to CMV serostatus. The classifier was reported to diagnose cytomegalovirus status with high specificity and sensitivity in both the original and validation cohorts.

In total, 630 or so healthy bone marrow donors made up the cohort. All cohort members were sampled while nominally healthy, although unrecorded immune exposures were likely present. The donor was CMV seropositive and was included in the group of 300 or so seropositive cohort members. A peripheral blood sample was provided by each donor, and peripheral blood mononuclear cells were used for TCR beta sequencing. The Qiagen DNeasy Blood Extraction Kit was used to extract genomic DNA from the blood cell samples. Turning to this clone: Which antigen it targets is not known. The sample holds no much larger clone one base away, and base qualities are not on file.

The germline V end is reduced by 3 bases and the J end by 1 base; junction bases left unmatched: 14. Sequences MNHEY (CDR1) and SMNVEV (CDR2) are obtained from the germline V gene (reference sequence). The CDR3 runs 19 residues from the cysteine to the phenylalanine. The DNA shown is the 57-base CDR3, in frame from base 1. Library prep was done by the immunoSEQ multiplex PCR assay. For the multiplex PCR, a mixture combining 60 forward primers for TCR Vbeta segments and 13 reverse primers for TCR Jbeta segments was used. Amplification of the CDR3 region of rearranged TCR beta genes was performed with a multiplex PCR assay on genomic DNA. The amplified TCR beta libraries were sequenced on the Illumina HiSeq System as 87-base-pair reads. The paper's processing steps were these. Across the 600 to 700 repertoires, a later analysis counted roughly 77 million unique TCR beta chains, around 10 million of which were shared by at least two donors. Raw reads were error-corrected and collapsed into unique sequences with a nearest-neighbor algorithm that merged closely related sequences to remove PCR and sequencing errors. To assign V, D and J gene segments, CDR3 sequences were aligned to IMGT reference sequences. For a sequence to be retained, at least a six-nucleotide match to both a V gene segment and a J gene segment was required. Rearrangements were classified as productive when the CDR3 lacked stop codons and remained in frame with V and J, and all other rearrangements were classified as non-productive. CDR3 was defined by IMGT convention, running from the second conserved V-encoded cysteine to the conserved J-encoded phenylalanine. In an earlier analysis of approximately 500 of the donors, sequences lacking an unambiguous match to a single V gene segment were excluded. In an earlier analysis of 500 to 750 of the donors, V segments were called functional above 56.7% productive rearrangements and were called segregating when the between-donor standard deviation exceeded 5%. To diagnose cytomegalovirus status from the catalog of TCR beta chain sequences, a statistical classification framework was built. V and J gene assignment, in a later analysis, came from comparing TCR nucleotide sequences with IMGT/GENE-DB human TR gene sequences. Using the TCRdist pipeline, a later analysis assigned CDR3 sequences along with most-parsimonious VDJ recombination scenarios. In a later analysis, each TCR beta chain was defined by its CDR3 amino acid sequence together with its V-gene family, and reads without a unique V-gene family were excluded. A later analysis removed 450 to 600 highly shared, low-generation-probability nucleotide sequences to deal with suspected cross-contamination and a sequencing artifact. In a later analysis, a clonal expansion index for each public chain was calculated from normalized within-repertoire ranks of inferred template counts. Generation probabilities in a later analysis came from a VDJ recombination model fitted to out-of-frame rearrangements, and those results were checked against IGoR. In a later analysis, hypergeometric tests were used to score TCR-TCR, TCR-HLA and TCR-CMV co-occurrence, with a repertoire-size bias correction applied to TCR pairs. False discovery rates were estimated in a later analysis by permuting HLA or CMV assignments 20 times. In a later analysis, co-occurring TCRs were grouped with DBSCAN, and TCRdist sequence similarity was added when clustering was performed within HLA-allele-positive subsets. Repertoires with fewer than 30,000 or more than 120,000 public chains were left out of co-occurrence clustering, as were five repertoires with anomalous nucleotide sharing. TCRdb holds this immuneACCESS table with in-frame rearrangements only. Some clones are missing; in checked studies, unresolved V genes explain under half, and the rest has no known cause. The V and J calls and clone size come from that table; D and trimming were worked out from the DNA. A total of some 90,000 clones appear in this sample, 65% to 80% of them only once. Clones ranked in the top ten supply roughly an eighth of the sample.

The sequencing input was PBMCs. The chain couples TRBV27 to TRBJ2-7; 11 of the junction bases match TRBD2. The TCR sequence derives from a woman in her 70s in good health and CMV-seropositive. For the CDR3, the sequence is CASSFLRLTTSGSSYEQYF. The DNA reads TGTGCCAGCAGTTTCCTCCGCCTTACTACTAGCGGGAGTTCCTACGAGCAGTACTTC.